The 20 T cell receptor beta chains reported below all come from one sample, sequenced in a study of cytomegalovirus exposure and HLA in healthy donors. Researchers ran the PCR with 60 Vbeta and 13 Jbeta primers. The repertoire was sequenced with immunoSEQ multiplex PCR; TCRdb's copy has only in-frame clones and lacks some. The profile covers 130,000 or so clones, with roughly 77% appearing a single time and over 3% taken by the ten largest. The sample was PBMCs. The receptor source for this set is a middle-aged man in good health and CMV-seronegative.

The J gene is TRBJ2-1, the V gene TRBV9; unclear D gene. Per the germline V gene, CDR1 is SGDLS and CDR2 is YYNGEE. CDR3 length: 15 amino acids. Trimming took 1 base from V and 7 from J, leaving 15 bases between them. The CDR3 sequence: CASSVTAHGWNEQFF. CDR3 nucleotide sequence: TGTGCCAGCAGCGTAACAGCACACGGATGGAATGAGCAGTTCTTC.

This clone was picked up one time. This sequence joins TRBV7-2 and TRBJ2-7; perhaps TRBD1 as D (6 bases). CDR3 length: 14 residues. Germline values: CDR1 SGHTA, CDR2 FQGNSA. V lost 4 bases and J lost 1, with 11 bases in between. The CDR3 DNA reads as TGTGCCAGCAGCTCCCGGACAGCATCCTACGAGCAGTACTTC. Its protein product is CASSSRTASYEQYF.

V usage is TRBV5-6 and J usage is TRBJ2-5, with TRBD1 identical over 7 bases. The CDR3 runs 19 residues. Germline-derived CDR1 and CDR2 are SGHDT and YYEEEE. J gave up 7 bases and V 2 bases, and 23 bases lay outside the gene matches. The CDR3 is CASSLTYSPQGRRGGTQYF. CDR3 bases: TGTGCCAGCAGCTTAACTTACTCCCCACAGGGGCGACGAGGGGGGACCCAGTACTTC.

The V call is TRBV7-8, the J call TRBJ2-1; D possibly corresponds to TRBD2 (6 bases). Deletions cut 2 bases from V and 0 bases from J, with 20 bases between. Germline assignment: CDR1 SGHVS and CDR2 FQNEAQ. This CDR3 is 19 amino acids long. CDR3 coding DNA: TGTGCCAGCAGCTTATCATTATGGCGGGACGCAAGCTCCTACAATGAGCAGTTCTTC. Protein product: CASSLSLWRDASSYNEQFF.

The V call is TRBV7-9, the J call TRBJ1-1; D is unresolved. The V gene lost 8 bases and the J gene lost 1 base, with 14 bases spanning the gap. The V gene's germline CDR1 is SEHNR and CDR2 FQNEAQ (reference sequence). The CDR3 loop spans 14 amino acids. The CDR3 spells CASVSGLKNTEAFF. DNA for the CDR3: TGTGCCAGCGTATCAGGACTTAAGAACACTGAAGCTTTCTTT.

This chain links TRBV5-6 with TRBJ1-4; 7 bases are shared with TRBD1. V was clipped by 2 bases and J by 8 bases; unmatched bases: 9. Per the germline V gene, CDR1 is SGHDT and CDR2 is YYEEEE. The CDR3 totals 15 residues. The CDR3 protein is CASSLGRQGGEKLFF. The CDR3 bases are TGTGCCAGCAGCTTAGGTAGACAGGGTGGCGAAAAACTGTTTTTT.

The chain couples TRBV11-3 to TRBJ2-1, with D possibly matching TRBD2 (6 bases). Trimming pared 0 bases from V and 9 bases from J, leaving 6 bases between. This CDR3 contains 12 residues. Looked up from germline, CDR1 is SGHNT and CDR2 is YENEEA. The CDR3 nucleotides read TGTGCCAGCAGCTTAGACGGGGGTGAGCAGTTCTTC. It yields the protein CASSLDGGEQFF.

This clone was seen a handful of times. The chain uses TRBV7-9 and TRBJ1-2; D uncertain. The ends were cut back, 5 bases at V and 8 bases at J, with 6 bases in the middle. CDR3 size: 10 residues. Germline CDR1 SEHNR, CDR2 FQNEAQ (reference sequence). CDR3 amino acids: CASSPGGYTF. In DNA form, the CDR3 reads TGTGCCAGCAGCCCCGGGGGCTACACCTTC.

There are a few counts of this clone. This chain connects TRBV19 to TRBJ2-1; 12 bases line up with TRBD2. The CDR3 has 18 amino acids. CDR1 LNHDA and CDR2 SQIVND come from the germline V gene (reference sequence). Losses at the gene ends were 5 bases for V and 9 bases for J; bases not matched to a gene: 17. The CDR3 region is CASSPSGTSGGRRGEQFF. The CDR3, as DNA: TGTGCCAGTAGTCCTAGTGGAACTAGCGGGGGGCGAAGGGGTGAGCAGTTCTTC. The full variable domain, rest sourced from reference TRBV19 and TRBJ2-1, is DGGITQSPKYLFRKEGQNVTLSCEQNLNHDAMYWYRQDPGQGLRLIYYSQIVNDFQKGDIAEGYSVSREKKESFPLTVTSAQKNPTAFYLCASSPSGTSGGRRGEQFFGPGTRLTVL.

The genes are TRBV5-6 and TRBJ2-1; 11 bases are shared with TRBD2. The CDR3 is 16 amino acids. The ends lost 4 bases at V and 9 bases at J; junction bases unmatched: 12. In germline, CDR1 is SGHDT, CDR2 YYEEEE. Here the CDR3 DNA reads TGTGCCAGCAGCGCGGAGGGTAGCGGGGGGGCCATTGAGCAGTTCTTC. Translation: CASSAEGSGGAIEQFF.

The rearrangement uses TRBV6-5 and TRBJ2-2, with 11 nucleotides matching TRBD2. The CDR3 loop spans 16 amino acids. Germline V gene data show CDR1 as MNHEY and CDR2 as SVGAGI. V shed 2 bases, J shed 3 bases, and the junction held 2 bases outside the gene matches. This chain's CDR3 is CASSYRLAGYTGELFF. DNA for the CDR3: TGTGCCAGCAGTTACCGACTAGCGGGGTACACCGGGGAGCTGTTTTTT.

The gene calls are TRBV7-9 and TRBJ2-2, with 7 positions matching TRBD2. The V and J ends lost 5 bases and 7 bases, in that order; junction bases with no gene match: 16. There are 17 residues in the CDR3. Germline values: CDR1 SEHNR, CDR2 FQNEAQ (reference sequence). The CDR3 DNA follows: TGTGCCAGCAGCCCCCCCCGGGCGGGGGTTCTTAACGGGGAGCTGTTTTTT. It translates to CASSPPRAGVLNGELFF.

The rearrangement uses TRBV25-1 and TRBJ2-1, with 9 positions matching TRBD2. The CDR3 contains 16 residues. The V gene's germline CDR1 is MGHDK and CDR2 SYGVNS. Trimming removed 1 base from V and 6 bases from J; junction bases left unmatched: 7. The CDR3 sequence: CASSEFSSGVGNEQFF. In DNA form, the CDR3 reads TGTGCCAGCAGTGAATTCTCTAGCGGGGTCGGCAATGAGCAGTTCTTC. Full variable domain (outside the CDR3, taken from reference TRBV25-1 and TRBJ2-1): EADIYQTPRYLVIGTGKKITLECSQTMGHDKMYWYQQDPGMELHLIHYSYGVNSTEKGDLSSESTVSRIRTEHFPLTLESARPSHTSQYLCASSEFSSGVGNEQFFGPGTRLTVL.

The chain uses TRBV9 and TRBJ1-2, with D possibly being TRBD1 (6 bases). Germline V gene data show CDR1 as SGDLS and CDR2 as YYNGEE. The CDR3 contains 12 residues. V lost 4 bases to trimming and J lost 4 bases, with 8 bases between them. The CDR3 nucleotides are TGTGCCAGCAGCAGGGGGATCTATGGCTACACCTTC. Residues: CASSRGIYGYTF.

V and J are TRBV9 and TRBJ2-1, with TRBD2 identical over 10 bases. This CDR3 region has 17 residues. The germline V gene encodes CDR1 SGDLS and CDR2 YYNGEE. Trimming removed 4 bases from V and 0 bases from J; junction bases left unmatched: 7. The CDR3 region is CASSPSGGPSSYNEQFF. Here the CDR3 DNA reads TGTGCCAGCAGCCCTAGCGGGGGCCCCAGCTCCTACAATGAGCAGTTCTTC.

The chain couples TRBV27 to TRBJ1-2, with a possible D match to TRBD1 (6 bases). This CDR3 has 13 residues. Trimming pared 6 bases from V and 3 bases from J, leaving 11 bases between. CDR1 is MNHEY, CDR2 SMNVEV, per germline (reference sequence). The CDR3 reads CASRLGGYYGYTF. CDR3 bases: TGTGCCAGCAGACTAGGGGGTTACTATGGCTACACCTTC.

The V gene is TRBV4-2, the J gene TRBJ2-7; TRBD1 matches at 8 bases. CDR1 is LGHNA, CDR2 YNFKEQ, per germline. After removal of 3 bases from V and 3 bases from J, the junction contained 4 bases not matched to a gene. This CDR3 contains 14 residues. The CDR3 bases are TGTGCCAGCAGCCATTTTGACAGGGGCTACGAGCAGTACTTC. It codes for CASSHFDRGYEQYF.

The chain has TRBV14 and TRBJ2-7, with D tentatively TRBD1 (5 bases). Trimming shortened V by 3 bases and J by 3 bases, and 9 bases separated the two germline ends. The CDR3 spans 13 residues. Per germline, CDR1 SGHDN and CDR2 FVKESK. CDR3 sequence: CASSQGRGYEQYF. CDR3 sequence (DNA): TGTGCCAGCAGCCAGGGTAGGGGCTACGAGCAGTACTTC.

The J gene is TRBJ1-4, the V gene TRBV4-2; 7 bases fit TRBD1. This CDR3 spans 17 amino acids. V shed 3 bases and J 0 bases; nucleotides not matched to a gene: 7. Germline V gene lookup returns CDR1 LGHNA and CDR2 YNFKEQ. The CDR3 region is CASSHHTGDATNEKLFF. The CDR3 coding sequence is TGTGCCAGCAGCCATCACACAGGGGATGCAACTAATGAAAAACTGTTTTTT.

The chain joins TRBV7-3 to TRBJ2-2; 7 bases agree with TRBD1. This CDR3 contains 12 residues. Unmatched junction bases numbered 3, after V lost 7 bases and J lost 7 bases. The germline gives CDR1 SGHTA, CDR2 FQGTGA. The CDR3 DNA sequence: TGTGCCAGCACCACAGGGGTCGGGGAGCTGTTTTTT. This gives the protein CASTTGVGELFF.